This paragraph covers one T cell receptor (beta chain) sequence. The data stem from a study of blood T cell repertoires in COVID-19. About the study: From the United States, Italy and Spain came samples of acute and convalescent COVID-19. Sample material is recorded as cDNA or gDNA derived from T cells, B-cell-depleted T cells, or PBMCs.

Profiling relied on immunoSEQ multiplex PCR, and the TCRdb table lists in-frame clones only, not all of them. The sample shows about 120,000 clones, around 89% of them seen only once. The CDR3 contains 13 residues. Trimming removed 4 bases at V and 6 bases at J, with 7 bases between. Germline assignment: CDR1 SNHLY and CDR2 FYNNEI. This chain joins TRBV2 and TRBJ1-6, with D uncertain. The sample was peripheral blood. The TCR originated in a human donor with acute or convalescent COVID-19. The donor label of this sample is uncertain. The CDR3 DNA sequence: TGTGCCAGCAGTGTGGGCTTTAATTCACCCCTCCACTTT. Translating gives CASSVGFNSPLHF.